This TCR beta chain was observed in a study of blood T cell repertoires in COVID-19. Study-wide background: Some COVID-19 samples were acute and others convalescent; all came from the United States, Italy and Spain. Nucleic acid was either cDNA or gDNA, and it came from T cells, B-cell-depleted T cells, or PBMCs.

Authors' processing steps: Cell counts per sample came from amplifying reference gene primers. Sequencing was performed with immunoSEQ multiplex PCR; in TCRdb, only in-frame clones are kept and a portion is missing. D and trimming were read from the DNA, whereas the V and J calls and clone size are those reported in that table. The sample shows under 95,000 clones, around 87% of them seen only once. The receptor was derived from a man aged 35-49 years with acute or convalescent COVID-19. The sequencing input was peripheral blood.

CDR3 in DNA: TGTGCCAGCAGCCAAGTAGGGGTGGCTAATGAAAAACTGTTTTTT. Amino acid sequence: CASSQVGVANEKLFF. The chain combines TRBV3-1 (or the pseudogene TRBV3-2) with TRBJ1-4; a weak D match, TRBD1 (5 bases). Trimming took 1 base from V and 3 from J, leaving 9 bases between them. The germline gives CDR1 LGHDT, CDR2 YNNKEL (reference sequence). The CDR3 spans 15 residues.